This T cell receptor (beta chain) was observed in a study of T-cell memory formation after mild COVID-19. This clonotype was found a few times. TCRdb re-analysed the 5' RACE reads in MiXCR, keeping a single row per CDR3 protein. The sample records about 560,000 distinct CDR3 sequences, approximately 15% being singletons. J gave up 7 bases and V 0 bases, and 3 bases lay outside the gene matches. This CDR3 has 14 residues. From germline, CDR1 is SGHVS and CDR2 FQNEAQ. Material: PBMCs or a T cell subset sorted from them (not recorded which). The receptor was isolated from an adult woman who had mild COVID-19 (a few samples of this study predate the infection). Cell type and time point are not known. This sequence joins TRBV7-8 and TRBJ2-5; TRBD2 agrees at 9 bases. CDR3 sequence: CASSLAGLAATQYF. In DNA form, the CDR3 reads TGTGCCAGCAGCTTAGCGGGACTAGCTGCGACCCAGTACTTC.